This T cell receptor (beta chain) was sequenced during a study of T cell repertoires in cytomegalovirus infection. About the research overall: Indications came from public TCR beta signatures; they pointed to CMV infection and to a matching HLA type. Study-level points and caveats: CMV-specific HLA-C-restricted TCR beta clonotypes dominated the ex vivo response. There were carriers of CMV plus the relevant HLA, and cumulative public TCR beta family frequency identified them.

The germline V gene has CDR1 LNHNV and CDR2 YYDKDF (reference sequence). The CDR3 runs to 15 residues. Trimming took 5 bases from V and 5 from J; bases not matched to a gene: 9. TCRdb redid the calling of the reads with MiXCR, one entry per CDR3 protein. The sample has 200,000 or so distinct CDR3 sequences; about 30% are singletons. Worth noting for this clonotype: No antigen is known for it.

The source material was PBMCs. The V gene is TRBV15, the J gene TRBJ2-1, with 7 bases fitting TRBD1. This sequence was found in a human donor in good health (CMV status not recorded). Some clones in this sample may be carry-over from other donors' samples. CDR3 nucleotide sequence: TGTGCCACCAGCGAGGGACAGCAACATAACAATGAGCAGTTCTTC. It codes for CATSEGQQHNNEQFF.